Given below is one TCR beta chain in context. As processed by the authors: From reference gene primer amplification, estimates of nucleated cell counts were derived. Using immunoSEQ multiplex PCR, the repertoire was profiled, and TCRdb retains in-frame clones only, with some absent. V and J calls and clone size are as listed in that table; D and trimming were resolved from the DNA. The repertoire holds over 95,000 clones, with roughly 89% as singletons. This sample was taken from a study of blood T cell repertoires in COVID-19. Across the study: Material from acute and convalescent COVID-19 was sourced from the United States, Italy and Spain. T cells, B-cell-depleted T cells, or PBMCs provided the cDNA or gDNA that served as material.

Germline V CDR1 and CDR2: LNHNV, YYDKDF (reference sequence). The germline V and J ends were trimmed by 2 bases and 5 bases, with 10 bases remaining between them. This CDR3 has 13 residues. Sequencing used peripheral blood. The chain uses TRBV15 and TRBJ2-7, with D unresolved. The receptor's source is a human donor with acute or convalescent COVID-19. The donor label of this sample is uncertain. The CDR3 is CATSRLTGDEQYF. The CDR3 region has the DNA TGTGCCACCAGCAGATTAACTGGTGACGAGCAGTACTTC.